This entry lists 22 T cell receptor beta chains sequenced from one sample in a study of cytomegalovirus exposure and HLA in healthy donors. PCR primers comprised 60 Vbeta and 13 Jbeta primers. Here immunoSEQ multiplex PCR was the method, and the copy in TCRdb shows in-frame clones only, minus some. This sample has hundreds of thousands of clones, with approximately 80% found just once. Input material: PBMCs. Every receptor here comes from a boy aged 2 to 10 in good health and CMV-seronegative.

V gene TRBV4-1 combines with J gene TRBJ1-2; D is unresolved. The V and J ends lost 0 bases and 4 bases respectively, with 9 bases between them. The V gene's germline CDR1 is MGHRA and CDR2 YSYEKL. The CDR3 spans 14 residues. The CDR3 DNA follows: TGCGCCAGCAGCCAAGAGGTACGGGGCTATGGCTACACCTTC. This encodes CASSQEVRGYGYTF.

This rearrangement joins TRBV10-3 to TRBJ2-6, with 8 bases aligning to TRBD1. The CDR3 spans 17 residues. V lost 3 bases to trimming and J lost 2 bases; unmatched junction nucleotides: 6. Germline lookup yields CDR1 ENHRY and CDR2 SYGVKD. CDR3: CAISDGAGGAGANVLTF. Here the CDR3 DNA reads TGTGCCATCAGTGATGGGGCAGGGGGCGCTGGGGCCAACGTCCTGACTTTC.

The rearrangement uses TRBV6-5 and TRBJ2-7, with TRBD1 identical over 9 bases. The CDR3 length is 12 residues. The germline gives CDR1 MNHEY, CDR2 SVGAGI. The V and J ends lost 6 bases and 5 bases, in that order; junction bases with no gene match: 2. The CDR3 DNA sequence: TGTGCCAGCAGCTGGACAGGGGACGAGCAGTACTTC. Its protein product is CASSWTGDEQYF.

V and J are TRBV19 and TRBJ1-1; no reliable D call. V shed 6 bases and J shed 1 base, with 9 bases lying between them. The germline gives CDR1 LNHDA, CDR2 SQIVND (reference sequence). This CDR3 spans 13 amino acids. The chain's CDR3 is CASSTNRNTEAFF. CDR3 DNA sequence: TGTGCCAGTAGCACCAACAGGAACACTGAAGCTTTCTTT.

The chain combines TRBV5-6 with TRBJ2-7; 9 positions agree with TRBD2. The germline gives CDR1 SGHDT, CDR2 YYEEEE. The CDR3 spans 14 residues. V lost 1 base to trimming and J lost 2 bases; unmatched junction nucleotides: 1. The CDR3 here is CASSLWTSAYEQYF. The CDR3 nucleotides read TGTGCCAGCAGCTTGTGGACTAGCGCCTACGAGCAGTACTTC.

The chain combines TRBV6-6 with TRBJ1-2, with D maybe TRBD1 (6 bases). The V end lost 5 bases, the J end lost 4 bases, and 11 bases lay between the germline ends. This CDR3 region has 13 residues. Germline assignment: CDR1 MNHNY and CDR2 SVGAGI (reference sequence). CDR3 sequence reads: CASSPGQSYGYTF. The CDR3 bases are TGTGCCAGCAGTCCAGGACAGTCCTATGGCTACACCTTC.

The V gene is TRBV5-5, the J gene TRBJ1-5; possibly TRBD1 for D (5 bases). In germline, CDR1 is SGHKS, CDR2 YYEKEE (reference sequence). This CDR3 has 20 residues. V gave up 4 bases and J gave up 0 bases, with 26 bases separating them. CDR3 DNA sequence: TGTGCCAGCAGCCCGGGAGCTGTTGGGGGGGGGATATATAGCAATCAGCCCCAGCATTTT. It translates to CASSPGAVGGGIYSNQPQHF.

The J gene is TRBJ2-5, the V gene TRBV9, with D possibly matching TRBD2 (6 bases). The CDR3 spans 13 residues. The V end was cut by 4 bases, the J end by 1 base, with 8 bases between. CDR1 and CDR2 from the germline V gene are SGDLS and YYNGEE. The CDR3 coding sequence is TGTGCCAGCAGCATTAGCGGCCAAGAGACCCAGTACTTC. The encoded protein is CASSISGQETQYF. The variable domain in full, completed from reference TRBV9 and TRBJ2-5, reads DSGVTQTPKHLITATGQRVTLRCSPRSGDLSVYWYQQSLDQGLQFLIQYYNGEERAKGNILERFSAQQFPDLHSELNLSSLELGDSALYFCASSISGQETQYFGPGTRLLVL.

This chain joins TRBV4-1 and TRBJ2-3; 8 nucleotides line up with TRBD1. Unmatched junction bases numbered 8, after V lost 4 bases and J lost 2 bases. The CDR3 is 16 residues long. From germline, CDR1 is MGHRA and CDR2 YSYEKL. The CDR3 here is CASSPWTGSDTDTQYF. The CDR3 nucleotides read TGCGCCAGCAGCCCTTGGACAGGGAGTGACACAGATACGCAGTATTTT.

This clone showed up just a few times. J is TRBJ1-1 and V is TRBV4-1; maybe TRBD1 (5 bases). The CDR3 has 14 amino acids. CDR1 MGHRA and CDR2 YSYEKL come from the germline V gene. Trimming took off 1 base at V and 5 bases at J, with 11 bases between the two ends. The DNA of the CDR3 is TGCGCCAGCAGCCAAGCTGACGGGGGGACTGAAGCTTTCTTT. It encodes CASSQADGGTEAFF.

The CDR3 sequence: CASSIGTQGAGNEQFF. The DNA for the CDR3 is TGTGCCAGTAGTATAGGGACACAGGGGGCAGGCAATGAGCAGTTCTTC. The chain joins TRBV19 to TRBJ2-1, with TRBD1 identical over 9 bases. Unmatched junction bases numbered 7, after V lost 1 base and J lost 6 bases. Germline CDR1 reads LNHDA; CDR2 reads SQIVND (reference sequence). The length of the CDR3 is 16 residues.

The DNA for the CDR3 is TGTGCCAGCAGCCAAACTAGCCCCACAGATACGCAGTATTTT. Its protein is CASSQTSPTDTQYF. V usage is TRBV11-2 and J usage is TRBJ2-3; maybe TRBD2 (6 bases). Germline V gene data show CDR1 as SGHAT and CDR2 as FQNNGV. Trimming shortened V by 5 bases and J by 2 bases, and 11 bases separated the two germline ends. This CDR3 spans 14 amino acids.

V gene TRBV4-2 combines with J gene TRBJ2-1, with D uncertain. Per germline, CDR1 LGHNA and CDR2 YNFKEQ. V lost 0 bases and J lost 5, with 11 bases in between. CDR3 length equals 15 residues. CDR3 nucleotides: TGTGCCAGCAGCCAAGAGAGGCGGCCGAACAATGAGCAGTTCTTC. As protein: CASSQERRPNNEQFF.

This clone has a single count. This rearrangement joins TRBV9 to TRBJ1-2; D is uncertain. CDR3 length: 13 residues. Germline V gene sequence: CDR1 SGDLS, CDR2 YYNGEE. V was cut by 4 bases and J by 8 bases, with 15 bases left in between. CDR3 DNA sequence: TGTGCCAGCAGCACTGGGAGGGTCCGAGGCTACACCTTC. Encoded protein: CASSTGRVRGYTF.

This chain uses TRBV6-1 with TRBJ1-5; D unresolved. V was cut by 2 bases and J by 0 bases, with 5 bases left in between. The CDR3 has 14 residues. CDR1 MNHNS and CDR2 SASEGT come from the germline V gene. CDR3 coding DNA: TGTGCCAGCAGTGAACGGTTTAGCAATCAGCCCCAGCATTTT. Translated, it gives CASSERFSNQPQHF.

In nucleotides, the CDR3 is TGTGCCAGCAGCTTACGGCCTAAGGGGGCGGGAGATACGCAGTATTTT. Translating it yields CASSLRPKGAGDTQYF. The chain recombines TRBV7-2 with TRBJ2-3; 7 bases fit TRBD1. From germline, CDR1 is SGHTA and CDR2 FQGNSA. V was pared by 2 bases and J by 5 bases, with 10 bases of the junction left unmatched. This CDR3 spans 16 amino acids.

The CDR3 coding sequence is TGTGCCAGCAGTCCCAGGGGAAGCAATCAGCCCCAGCATTTT. Residues: CASSPRGSNQPQHF. The V and J genes are TRBV27 and TRBJ1-5, with D maybe TRBD1 (6 bases). The V and J ends lost 5 bases and 1 base respectively, with 9 bases between them. Germline CDR1 and CDR2: MNHEY and SMNVEV (reference sequence). The CDR3 contains 14 residues.

The V gene is TRBV19, the J gene TRBJ2-7, with 10 positions matching TRBD1. V shed 4 bases, J shed 0 bases, and the junction held 3 bases outside the gene matches. Germline V gene data show CDR1 as LNHDA and CDR2 as SQIVND (reference sequence). The length of the CDR3 is 15 residues. CDR3 bases: TGTGCCAGTAGTACAGGACAGGGGGGCTCCTACGAGCAGTACTTC. This translates into CASSTGQGGSYEQYF.

This chain links TRBV19 with TRBJ1-6; the match to TRBD1 covers 9 bases. Germline-derived CDR1 and CDR2 are LNHDA and SQIVND (reference sequence). CDR3 length: 14 amino acids. Trimming took 9 bases from V and 9 from J; bases not matched to a gene: 9. CDR3 bases: TGTGCCAGCGCAGACAGGGGGAATGGTTCACCCCTCCACTTT. Its translation is CASADRGNGSPLHF.

This sequence joins TRBV19 and TRBJ1-6; D may be TRBD1 (6 bases). Trimming shortened V by 2 bases and J by 4 bases, and 12 bases separated the two germline ends. This CDR3 contains 16 residues. Germline CDR1 reads LNHDA; CDR2 reads SQIVND (reference sequence). This chain's CDR3 is CASSIRPGAYNSPLHF. For the CDR3, the DNA is TGTGCCAGTAGTATACGTCCAGGGGCATATAATTCACCCCTCCACTTT.

V usage is TRBV30 and J usage is TRBJ2-1; 14 bases map to TRBD2. V lost 3 bases and J lost 8; bases outside the gene matches: 3. CDR1 and CDR2 (germline): GTSNPN, SVGIG (reference sequence). CDR3 length equals 14 residues. The CDR3 nucleotides read TGTGCCTGGAGGGGGACTAGCGGGGGCTATGAGCAGTTCTTC. This encodes CAWRGTSGGYEQFF.

This sequence joins TRBV18 and TRBJ2-1; 9 bases align to TRBD1. Germline trimming cut 3 bases from V and 7 bases from J; bases unmatched to any gene: 7. Per the germline V gene, CDR1 is KGHSH and CDR2 is LQKENI. The CDR3 is made up of 15 amino acids. The DNA of the CDR3 is TGTGCCAGCTCACCTACCGGGACAGGGTTAAATGAGCAGTTCTTC. Its protein is CASSPTGTGLNEQFF. The full variable domain, with the rest looked up from reference TRBV18 and TRBJ2-1, is NAGVMQNPRHLVRRRGQEARLRCSPMKGHSHVYWYRQLPEEGLKFMVYLQKENIIDESGMPKERFSAEFPKEGPSILRIQQVVRGDSAAYFCASSPTGTGLNEQFFGPGTRLTVL.